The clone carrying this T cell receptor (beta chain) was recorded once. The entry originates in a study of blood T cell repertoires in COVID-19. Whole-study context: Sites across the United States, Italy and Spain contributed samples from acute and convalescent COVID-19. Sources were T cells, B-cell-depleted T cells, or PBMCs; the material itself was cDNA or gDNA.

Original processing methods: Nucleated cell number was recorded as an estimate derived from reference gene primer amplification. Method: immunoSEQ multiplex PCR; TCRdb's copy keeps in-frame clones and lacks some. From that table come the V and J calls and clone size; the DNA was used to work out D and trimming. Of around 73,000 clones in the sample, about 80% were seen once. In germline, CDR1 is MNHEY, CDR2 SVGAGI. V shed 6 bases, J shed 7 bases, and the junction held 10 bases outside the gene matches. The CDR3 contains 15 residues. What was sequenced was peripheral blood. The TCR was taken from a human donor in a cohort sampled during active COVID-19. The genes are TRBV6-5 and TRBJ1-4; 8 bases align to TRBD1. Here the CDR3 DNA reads TGTGCCAGCAGAACCGGGACAGGTTTGGGTGAAAAACTGTTTTTT. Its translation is CASRTGTGLGEKLFF.